This note documents a single T cell receptor (beta chain) sequence. The V end was cut by 0 bases, the J end by 3 bases, with 16 bases between. Per germline, CDR1 SGDLS and CDR2 YYNGEE. This CDR3 is built from 17 residues. The sample originates from a study of PD-L1 blockade in urothelial cancer. On the study more broadly: Blood underwent analysis 3 weeks (second dose) and 6 weeks after treatment began.

Repertoires were generated with immunoSEQ multiplex PCR, while TCRdb's copy carries only in-frame clones and drops some. The sample contains 70,000 to 85,000 clones, 84% of which appear only once. The patients had locally advanced or metastatic urothelial carcinoma. The TCR sequence derives from a man aged 65 to 79 with urothelial cancer. Sequences were derived from PBMCs, sampled around atezolizumab (anti-PD-L1) treatment. This rearrangement joins TRBV9 to TRBJ1-5, with D possibly being TRBD1 (6 bases). In DNA form, the CDR3 reads TGTGCCAGCAGCGTAGAACTGGGACAAAAGAACAATCAGCCCCAGCATTTT. Its translation is CASSVELGQKNNQPQHF. The full variable domain, its missing parts supplied by reference TRBV9 and TRBJ1-5, is DSGVTQTPKHLITATGQRVTLRCSPRSGDLSVYWYQQSLDQGLQFLIQYYNGEERAKGNILERFSAQQFPDLHSELNLSSLELGDSALYFCASSVELGQKNNQPQHFGDGTRLSIL.